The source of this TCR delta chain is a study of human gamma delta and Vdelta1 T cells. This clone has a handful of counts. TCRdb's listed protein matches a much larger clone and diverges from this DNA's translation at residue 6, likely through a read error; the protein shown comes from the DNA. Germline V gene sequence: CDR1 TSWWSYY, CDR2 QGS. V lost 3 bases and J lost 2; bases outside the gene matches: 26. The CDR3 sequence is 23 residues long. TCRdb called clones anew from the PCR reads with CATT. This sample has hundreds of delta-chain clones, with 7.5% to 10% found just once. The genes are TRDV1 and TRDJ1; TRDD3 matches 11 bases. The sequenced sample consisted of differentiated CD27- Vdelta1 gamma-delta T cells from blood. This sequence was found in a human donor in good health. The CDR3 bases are TGTGCTCTTGGGGACACGGGTCATCCTACCGTTGGGGGATACGCCGTTGTGACCGATAAACTCATCTTT. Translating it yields CALGDTGHPTVGGYAVVTDKLIF.